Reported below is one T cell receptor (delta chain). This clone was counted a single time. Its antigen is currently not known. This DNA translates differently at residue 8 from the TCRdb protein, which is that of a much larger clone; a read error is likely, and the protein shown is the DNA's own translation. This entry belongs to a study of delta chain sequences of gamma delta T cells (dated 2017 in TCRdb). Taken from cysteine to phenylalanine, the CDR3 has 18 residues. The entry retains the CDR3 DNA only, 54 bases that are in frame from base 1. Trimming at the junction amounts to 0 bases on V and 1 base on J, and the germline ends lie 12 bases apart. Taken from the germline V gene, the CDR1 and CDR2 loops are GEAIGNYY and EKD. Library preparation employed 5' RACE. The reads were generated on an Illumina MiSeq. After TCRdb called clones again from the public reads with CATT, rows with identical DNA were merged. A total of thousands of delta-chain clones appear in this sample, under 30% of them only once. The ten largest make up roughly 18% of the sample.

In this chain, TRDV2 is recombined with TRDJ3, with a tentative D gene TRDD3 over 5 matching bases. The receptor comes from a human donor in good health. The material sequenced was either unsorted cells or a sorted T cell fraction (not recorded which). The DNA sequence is TGTGCCTGTGACACCGTACTGGTGGTATCCTGGGACACCCGACAGATGTTTTTC. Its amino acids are CACDTVLVVSWDTRQMFF.